This paragraph reports one T cell receptor beta chain. The antigen this receptor binds is unknown. No much larger clone is present one base from it, and per-base qualities are unavailable. This specimen comes from a study of T-cell memory formation after mild COVID-19 listed by TCRdb under 2021. Background for the entire study: Most TCR sequence clusters were specific to one of the two donors. Two young, previously healthy adult volunteers made up the cohort, one male and one female. T-cell clones expanding and contracting after mild COVID-19 in two donors were tracked by longitudinal TCRalpha and TCRbeta repertoire sequencing. The paper as a whole reports these results and caveats: Only a couple of mild cases were covered in the study, and larger cohorts including severe cases with pre-infection samples were considered necessary. The detection of some responding clones in pre-infection memory suggests that pre-existing cross-reactive memory T cells joined the SARS-CoV-2 response. From day 15 to 85, contracting clones showed balanced CD4/CD8 phenotypes, whereas a second wave of clones that expanded from day 15 to 37 leaned towards CD4+. SARS-CoV-2 specificity of the second-wave clones peaking on day 37 was not confirmed. Contracting CD4+ clones turned up mainly in the CM and EM memory subsets, whereas EMRA was where CD8+ clones were enriched.

The sequencer listed for this sample is Illumina NovaSeq 6000. cDNA libraries for TCRalpha and TCRbeta were prepared by 5'RACE using constant-segment primers, with sample barcodes and unique molecular identifiers added. Trizol reagent was used to extract RNA from every sample. Amplification of the libraries took two PCR steps, and the second step added a second sample barcode plus Illumina TruSeq adapters. Libraries were sequenced on an Illumina NovaSeq with 2 x 150 bp paired-end reads. In the source study's methods: Reads were demultiplexed and collapsed into UMI-guided consensus sequences with migec v1.2.7. Using mixcr v2.1.11, the UMI consensuses were aligned to TRA and TRB V and J templates and assembled into clonotypes. Clonotypes were classified as expanded or contracted when called significant by both edgeR and NoisET, with noise models trained on biological replicates. For edgeR calls, the thresholds were a false discovery rate-adjusted p below 0.01 and a log2 fold-change of 1. As an exploratory analysis of dynamics, max-normalized trajectories of the 1000 most abundant clonotypes were examined by PCA with hierarchical clustering. Separately sequenced CD4+ and CD8+ repertoires were used to assign the CD4 or CD8 phenotype of responding clones. TCRdb reanalyzed the raw reads on its own, using fastp at Q25 for trimming and MiXCR for clone calling, and kept in-frame beta chains. Identical CDR3 protein sequences are pooled into one entry, listed with their most common genes and DNA. The V and J calls come from TCRdb's annotation, not from the publication. Counted in this sample were 470,000 or so distinct CDR3 sequences; 25% of them appeared once. Roughly an eighth of the sample goes to the ten largest clones.

From the cysteine through the phenylalanine, the CDR3 covers 15 amino acids. Only the CDR3 portion is preserved as DNA: 45 bases, with reading frame beginning at the first base. V drops 6 bases and J drops 7 bases, leaving 21 bases in between. Looking up the germline V gene (reference sequence) yields CDR1 MNHEY and CDR2 SMNVEV. Ficoll-Paque density gradient centrifugation was the method used to isolate PBMCs. The receptor was derived from an adult woman who had mild COVID-19 (a few samples of this study predate the infection). The sample titles of this study are shuffled in the database, so cell type and time point are left out; the donor was told from shared clones. Sequencing was performed on PBMCs or a T cell subset sorted from them (not recorded which). The chain couples TRBV27 to TRBJ2-5; tentative D gene TRBD1, with 7 bases matching. The DNA is TGTGCCAGCAGCCTTCAGGGGGGAAGTTTAGGGACCCAGTACTTC. It is translated as CASSLQGGSLGTQYF.